Sequencing of this T cell receptor (beta chain) was carried out in a study of tissue T cells after allogeneic stem cell transplantation. Across the whole study: Of the grafts for graft-versus-host disease patients, several were unmodified and three CD34-selected. Where cell numbers permitted, CD3+ T cells were sorted from preserved blood and marrow. Study-wide results and caveats: Few T cell clones were shared across patients, but motif clusters showed tissue-specific shared signatures.

The protocol was immunoSEQ multiplex PCR, while the TCRdb copy is restricted to in-frame clones and leaves out a portion. In the table there are around 25,000 clones, about 89% of which are singletons. CDR3 size: 13 residues. V gave up 1 base and J gave up 8 bases, with 8 bases separating them. Germline lookup yields CDR1 SGHTA and CDR2 FQGNSA. Details on this clone: The target antigen is unknown.

The V gene is TRBV7-2, the J gene TRBJ1-4; D ambiguous. This clonotype originated in a male donor aged 60 or over who later had graft-versus-host disease after an allogeneic stem cell transplant. Here the sequenced sample was blood, taken before transplantation. CDR3 residues: CASSLGRKEKLFF. CDR3 nucleotide sequence: TGTGCCAGCAGCTTAGGACGGAAGGAAAAACTGTTTTTT.